The rows below give T cell receptor beta chains drawn from one sample of a study of human thymus T cells. Here immunoSEQ multiplex PCR was the method, and the copy in TCRdb shows in-frame clones only, minus some. Of tens of thousands of clones listed, roughly 94% were seen once; the top ten hold approximately 6%. Sequencing used blood. These receptors originate from a boy in the first two years of life with a congenital heart defect but otherwise immunologically healthy. CDR3s include the opening cysteine and the closing phenylalanine or tryptophan. A D gene is named only where the DNA matches it firmly. Clone size, where shown, is once, few, many, or a class for clones that have expanded.

clone size	D gene	V gene	J gene	CDR3 protein	CDR3 DNA
NA	NA	TRBV4-1	TRBJ1-2	CASSQERVLQFYGYTF	TGCGCCAGCAGCCAAGAAAGGGTCCTTCAGTTCTATGGCTACACCTTC
NA	NA	TRBV28	TRBJ2-5	CASGTKETQYF	TGTGCCAGCGGCACCAAGGAGACCCAGTACTTC
NA	TRBD1	TRBV19	TRBJ1-4	CASSIGSGTGNEKLFF	TGTGCCAGTAGTATAGGATCCGGGACAGGGAATGAAAAACTGTTTTTT
NA	NA	TRBV29-1	TRBJ2-1	CSVATKPPSYNEQFF	TGCAGCGTTGCAACTAAACCACCCTCCTACAATGAGCAGTTCTTC
NA	NA	TRBV1	TRBJ2-2	CTSSQEDRELFF	TGCACCAGCAGCCAAGAGGACCGAGAGCTGTTTTTT
once	NA	TRBV2	TRBJ1-5	CASSSSGVYSQPQHF	TGTGCCAGCAGTTCCTCAGGGGTATACTCTCAGCCCCAGCATTTT
NA	TRBD2	TRBV5-6	TRBJ2-6	CASSLRGDHLMGANVLTF	TGTGCCAGCAGCTTGCGGGGGGACCATCTAATGGGAGCCAACGTCCTGACTTTC
NA	TRBD2	TRBV5-1	TRBJ2-5	CASSSPKWTSGSLKETQYF	TGCGCCAGCAGCTCCCCGAAGTGGACTAGCGGGAGCTTGAAGGAGACCCAGTACTTC
NA	TRBD1	TRBV27	TRBJ2-1	CASSPFRTGNEQFF	TGTGCCAGCAGTCCCTTCCGGACAGGCAATGAGCAGTTCTTC
NA	NA	TRBV6-1	TRBJ2-3	CASSGRYRSSTDTQYF	TGTGCCAGCAGTGGTCGTTACAGGTCTAGCACAGATACGCAGTATTTT
NA	NA	TRBV7-2	TRBJ1-5	CASSRDFSRQPQHF	TGTGCCAGCAGCAGGGACTTCAGTAGGCAGCCCCAGCATTTT
NA	NA	TRBV5-5	TRBJ2-5	CASSLDTRQFLQETQYF	TGTGCCAGCAGCTTGGATACTCGACAGTTTTTGCAAGAGACCCAGTACTTC
NA	NA	TRBV7-2	TRBJ2-7	CASSLVRDTSYEQYF	TGTGCCAGCAGCTTAGTCCGGGACACGTCCTACGAGCAGTACTTC
NA	NA	TRBV9	TRBJ2-1	CASSVEGYPNEQFF	TGTGCCAGCAGCGTAGAGGGATACCCCAATGAGCAGTTCTTC
NA	TRBD1	TRBV2	TRBJ2-2	CASSPGQYYTGELFF	TGTGCCAGCAGCCCGGGACAGTATTACACCGGGGAGCTGTTTTTT
NA	NA	TRBV7-9	TRBJ2-7	CASSLAYEFRGEQYF	TGTGCCAGCAGCTTAGCCTATGAATTCCGAGGCGAGCAGTACTTC
NA	TRBD2	TRBV5-4	TRBJ2-2	CASSLRLAGGRTGELFF	TGTGCCAGCAGCTTGAGACTAGCGGGAGGGAGAACCGGGGAGCTGTTTTTT
once	TRBD2	TRBV4-1	TRBJ2-1	CASSLRGTSGYNEQFF	TGCGCCAGCAGCCTCAGGGGGACTAGCGGTTACAATGAGCAGTTCTTC
NA	NA	TRBV20-1	TRBJ2-3	CSASLADTQYF	TGCAGTGCATCACTAGCAGATACGCAGTATTTT
once	TRBD1	TRBV7-9	TRBJ2-1	CASSLAQGDNEQFF	TGTGCCAGCAGCTTAGCGCAGGGGGACAATGAGCAGTTCTTC
once	TRBD1	TRBV4-2	TRBJ1-1	CASSQRTGSLNTEAFF	TGTGCCAGCAGCCAACGGACAGGGAGTCTGAACACTGAAGCTTTCTTT
NA	NA	TRBV6-5	TRBJ2-1	CASSYSWGNEQFF	TGTGCCAGCAGTTACTCATGGGGCAATGAGCAGTTCTTC
NA	NA	TRBV2	TRBJ2-3	CASSGVSGGDTQYF	TGTGCCAGCAGTGGGGTTTCAGGGGGGGATACGCAGTATTTT
NA	TRBD2	TRBV19	TRBJ2-1	CASSITSGSINEQFF	TGTGCCAGTAGTATCACTAGCGGGTCGATCAATGAGCAGTTCTTC
NA	TRBD2	TRBV27	TRBJ2-1	CASSSLAGSYNEQFF	TGTGCCAGCAGTTCTCTAGCGGGAAGCTACAATGAGCAGTTCTTC
NA	NA	TRBV7-2	TRBJ1-1	CASSKGVNTEAFF	TGTGCCAGTAGTAAAGGAGTGAACACTGAAGCTTTCTTT
NA	TRBD1	TRBV6-1	TRBJ1-6	CASSLDRAQNSPLHF	TGTGCCAGCAGTCTAGACAGGGCCCAAAATTCACCCCTCCACTTT
NA	NA	TRBV5-8	TRBJ1-5	CASSSNPGLNQPQHF	TGTGCCAGCAGCTCCAACCCAGGCCTAAATCAGCCCCAGCATTTT
NA	NA	TRBV27	TRBJ1-1	CASSRGNTEACF	TGTGCCAGCAGTAGGGGGAACACTGAAGCTTGCTTT
once	NA	TRBV27	TRBJ2-7	CASSFSGYLNEQYF	TGTGCCAGCAGTTTTTCGGGGTACCTTAACGAGCAGTACTTC
NA	TRBD1	TRBV19	TRBJ2-5	CASSRPGQGIETQYF	TGTGCCAGTAGTCGACCGGGACAGGGCATAGAGACCCAGTACTTC
NA	NA	TRBV6-5	TRBJ2-6	CATSRAAGANVLTF	TGTGCCACCTCTCGGGCCGCTGGGGCCAACGTCCTGACTTTC
NA	NA	TRBV7-9	TRBJ2-1	CASSAPFSAPLYNEQFF	TGTGCCAGCAGCGCCCCTTTCTCCGCGCCCCTCTACAATGAGCAGTTCTTC
NA	NA	TRBV7-3	TRBJ1-1	CASSLTPGYNTEAFF	TGTGCCAGCAGCTTAACGCCGGGCTACAACACTGAAGCTTTCTTT
NA	TRBD2	TRBV6-5	TRBJ2-2	CASRREGRTGELFF	TGTGCCAGCAGGCGGGAGGGCCGGACCGGGGAGCTGTTTTTT